Judged by frequency, the clone carrying this TCR beta chain is large. Its specificity is unknown. The sample belongs to a study of CD8 T cells in cerebrospinal fluid in Alzheimer's disease. Turning to the study itself: Two single-cell methods, plate-based nested PCR and droplet-based sequencing, assessed CSF clonal expansion. General study points: Compared with controls, mild cognitive impairment or Alzheimer's disease patients showed higher maximum CSF clone percentages.

This CDR3 has 15 residues. Germline V CDR1 and CDR2: MNHEY, SMNVEV (reference sequence). CSF cells underwent 10X single-cell V(D)J and 5' gene-expression profiling. TCRdb reprocessed the 10x single-cell sequencing reads and stores each CDR3 protein as one record, lacking DNA. The sample's table shows over a thousand distinct CDR3 sequences. This clonotype was sampled from a human donor in good health. The sequencing input was cerebrospinal fluid. The chain combines TRBV27 with TRBJ2-7; TCRdb lists TRBD1, though no DNA is available to test this call. CDR3: CASSSAPGGPYEQYF.